The clone carrying this T cell receptor beta chain is medium-sized in the sample. From the RT-PCR reads, TCRdb called clonotypes with MiXCR, one entry per CDR3 protein. The sample yields about 5,600 distinct CDR3 sequences, approximately 8.2% seen once. V lost 0 bases to trimming and J lost 4 bases, with 22 bases between them. The CDR3 is 17 amino acids. Germline V lookup: CDR1 DFQATT, CDR2 SNEGSKA (reference sequence). These data originate in a study of immune reconstitution after stem cell transplant in scleroderma. The genes are TRBV20-1 and TRBJ2-7; D is possibly TRBD1 (8 bases). The source of this sequence is a male donor with systemic sclerosis. This material was collected before or after autologous hematopoietic stem cell transplantation (not recorded which). The CDR3, as DNA: TGCAGTGCTAGAGATCGGGCAGCGGGGACAGGTAATTACGAGCAGTACTTC. Translated, it gives CSARDRAAGTGNYEQYF.